A selection of T cell receptor beta chains follows, all from one sample in a study of T cells after yellow fever vaccination. TCRdb redid the calling of the 5' RACE reads with MiXCR, one entry per CDR3 protein. The sample contains a few hundred thousand distinct CDR3 sequences, 6% to 8% of which appear only once. Material: PBMCs, obtained 5 days after the yellow fever booster vaccination. Receptors originate from a man between 25 and 39 years old who received the YFV17D yellow fever vaccine. The CDR3 runs from the conserved cysteine through the conserved F or W. D genes are given only for firm matches. The listing skips clone size in some rows; elsewhere it reads once, few, many or a size class.

TRBJ2-3 | few | TRBD2 | TRBV6-5 | TGTGCCAGCAGTTACCAGTCTAGCGGTTCGGGTACGCAGTATTTT | CASSYQSSGSGTQYF
TRBJ2-4 | many | TRBD1 | TRBV28 | TGTGCCAGCAGCACGGGACAGGTGGCCAAAAACATTCAGTACTTC | CASSTGQVAKNIQYF
TRBJ2-7 | many | TRBD1 | TRBV29-1 | TGCAGCGCTGCGACAGGGCTCCAGTTGGGATCCTACGAGCAGTACTTC | CSAATGLQLGSYEQYF
TRBJ2-7 | NA | TRBD2 | TRBV7-2 | TGTGCCAGCAGCTACGGCGGGAGAACTACCTACGAGCAGTACTTC | CASSYGGRTTYEQYF
TRBJ2-2 | few | TRBD1 | TRBV7-2 | TGTGCCAGCAGCCCTACAGGGGGCGTAGGGACCGGGGAGCTGTTTTTT | CASSPTGGVGTGELFF
TRBJ2-1 | NA | NA | TRBV5-1 | TGCGCCAGCAGCTGGGACACCTACAATGAGCAGTTCTTC | CASSWDTYNEQFF
TRBJ2-7 | many | NA | TRBV7-2 | TGTGCCAGCAGCTTGTTACCCAACTACGAGCAGTACTTC | CASSLLPNYEQYF
TRBJ2-7 | many | TRBD2 | TRBV29-1 | TGCAGCGCTGTTCTAGCGGGAGTCAGCTACGAGCAGTACTTC | CSAVLAGVSYEQYF
TRBJ1-4 | NA | NA | TRBV7-5 | NA | CGLLPAATPGGAKNCFF
TRBJ2-7 | few | NA | TRBV6-2/TRBV6-3 | TGTGCCAGCAGTTATGGGAATCGCTACGAGCAGTACTTC | CASSYGNRYEQYF
TRBJ2-6 | few | NA | TRBV29-1 | TGCAGCGTTGAAGCGGCTAACACCCCCTCTGGGGCCAACGTCCTGACTTTC | CSVEAANTPSGANVLTF
TRBJ2-3 | many | TRBD2 | TRBV12-3/TRBV12-4 | TGTGCCAGCAGTTTTAGCGGGACTAGCACAGATACGCAGTATTTT | CASSFSGTSTDTQYF
TRBJ2-6 | few | NA | TRBV30 | TGTGCCTGGAGTGTAGCTGGGGCCAACGTCCTGACTTTC | CAWSVAGANVLTF
TRBJ2-7 | many | NA | TRBV6-8 | TGTGCCAGCATTAACACCCCCGGCGGACGGTCCCACGAGCAGTACTTC | CASINTPGGRSHEQYF
TRBJ2-1 | few | NA | TRBV12-3/TRBV12-4 | TGTGCCAGCAGTTTAAGCGGGCCCTACAATGAGCAGTTCTTC | CASSLSGPYNEQFF
TRBJ2-5 | NA | TRBD2 | TRBV10-3 | TGTGCCATCAGTGAAGCGGGAACAGAGACCCAGTACTTC | CAISEAGTETQYF
TRBJ2-7 | NA | TRBD2 | TRBV28 | TGTGCCAGCGTAGCGGGAGGGCCAGGCGAGCAGTACTTC | CASVAGGPGEQYF
TRBJ2-3 | many | NA | TRBV4-2 | TGTGCCAGCAGCCCCCCGGCCCACCTGGATACGCAGTATTTT | CASSPPAHLDTQYF
TRBJ1-2 | many | NA | TRBV5-6 | TGTGCCAGCACCGCAGACTTTGGACTTAACTATGGCTACACCTTC | CASTADFGLNYGYTF
TRBJ1-6 | NA | NA | TRBV4-2 | TGTGCCAGCAGCCAAGATTGGGATTCACCCCTCCACTTT | CASSQDWDSPLHF
TRBJ1-5 | many | NA | TRBV5-5 | TGTGCCAGCAGCTTCACGGCCAATCAGCCCCAGCATTTT | CASSFTANQPQHF
TRBJ2-4 | many | TRBD1 | TRBV12-3/TRBV12-4 | TGTGCCACTCCAAGCGCCTGGGACAGGGTAAAGCCGGAAGCCAAAAACATTCAGTACTTC | CATPSAWDRVKPEAKNIQYF
TRBJ2-7 | few | TRBD2 | TRBV20-1 | TGCAGTGCTTTAAGGACTAGCCGTGGCTACGAGCAGTACTTC | CSALRTSRGYEQYF
TRBJ1-1 | NA | NA | TRBV20-1 | TGCAGTGCAAACACTCAGGGGAACACTGAAGCTTTCTTT | CSANTQGNTEAFF
TRBJ2-1 | few | NA | TRBV7-6 | TGTGCAAGCACGTTGGCGGAAGACTACAATGAGCAGTTCTTC | CASTLAEDYNEQFF
TRBJ2-1 | NA | NA | TRBV20-1 | TGCAGTGCTAGAGATCTTAGGGCCCCGAACAATGAGCAGTTCTTC | CSARDLRAPNNEQFF
TRBJ2-5 | NA | NA | TRBV7-2 | TGTGCCAGCAGCTTAGGTCCGAAGGATGCTGAGACCCAGTACTTC | CASSLGPKDAETQYF
TRBJ1-6 | few | TRBD1 | TRBV12-3/TRBV12-4 | TGTGCCAGCAGCCCAGTGGGACAGGGGTTGTCACCCCTCCACTTT | CASSPVGQGLSPLHF
TRBJ2-3 | many | TRBD2 | TRBV6-1 | TGTGCCAGCAGTCAACGACTGACTAGTCGAGCGGGGGATACGCAGTATTTT | CASSQRLTSRAGDTQYF
TRBJ1-5 | NA | NA | TRBV6-7 | TGTGCCAGCAGTTACTCGGCCTTCTGGGGGATTAATCAGCCCCAGCATTTT | CASSYSAFWGINQPQHF
TRBJ2-2 | many | TRBD2 | TRBV4-3 | TGCGCCAGCAGCCAAGAAACACTAGCGGGAGTGGCCGGGGAGCTGTTTTTT | CASSQETLAGVAGELFF
TRBJ2-7 | many | TRBD2 | TRBV5-1 | TGCGCCAGTGGCCGCGCAGCGGGGGCCTACGAGCAGTACTTC | CASGRAAGAYEQYF
TRBJ2-5 | many | TRBD2 | TRBV12-3/TRBV12-4 | TGTGCCAGCAGTTATGGGACTAGCGGGAAGGGGACCCAGTACTTC | CASSYGTSGKGTQYF
TRBJ2-3 | many | NA | TRBV5-1 | TGCGCCAGCAGCTTTGGGGGGCGAAGCACAGATACGCAGTATTTT | CASSFGGRSTDTQYF
TRBJ2-7 | many | TRBD2 | TRBV7-2 | TGTGCCAGCAGCTTAGGAAGCGGGAGGGCCCCCTACGAGCAGTACTTC | CASSLGSGRAPYEQYF
TRBJ2-1 | many | NA | TRBV5-5 | TGTGCCAGCAGCTTGGGGCTACACAATGAGCAGTTCTTC | CASSLGLHNEQFF
TRBJ2-3 | many | NA | TRBV18 | TGTGCCAGCTCGCAAAATGGAGATACGCAGTATTTT | CASSQNGDTQYF
TRBJ1-2 | few | NA | TRBV7-9 | TGTGCCAGCAGCCGAGGAGGGGGGCCTGGCTACACCTTC | CASSRGGGPGYTF
TRBJ2-5 | many | NA | TRBV9 | TGTGCCAGCAGCGTAGGACTAGTAACGGTCAGGTATCAAGAGACCCAGTACTTC | CASSVGLVTVRYQETQYF
TRBJ2-3 | few | TRBD2 | TRBV3-1 | TGTGCCAGCAGCCAAGAGAGCGGGAGGGCCGATACGCAGTATTTT | CASSQESGRADTQYF
TRBJ1-1 | many | TRBD1 | TRBV6-2/TRBV6-3 | TGTGCCAGCAGTCGACAGGGCCCTGAAGCTTTCTTT | CASSRQGPEAFF
TRBJ2-2 | many | TRBD2 | TRBV12-3/TRBV12-4 | TGTGCCAGCAGTTTCTCGACTAGCGGGAGTGGGGGCGGGGAGCTGTTTTTT | CASSFSTSGSGGGELFF
TRBJ2-7 | NA | TRBD2 | TRBV19 | TGTGCCAGTAACGCGCGGGCTAGCGGGAAGTCCGACGAGCAGTACTTC | CASNARASGKSDEQYF
TRBJ2-7 | NA | TRBD2 | TRBV20-1 | TGCAGTGCTAGTGGAAATAGCGGGAGCTCCTACGAGCAGTACTTC | CSASGNSGSSYEQYF
TRBJ2-2 | many | TRBD2 | TRBV4-3 | TGCGCCAGCAGCCAAGAGGGAGGGGCCGGGGAGCTGTTTTTT | CASSQEGGAGELFF
TRBJ2-1 | NA | NA | TRBV5-1 | TGCGCCAGCAGTTCGGACCCTGGGATCTACAATGAGCAGTTCTTC | CASSSDPGIYNEQFF
TRBJ2-1 | NA | NA | TRBV7-2 | TGTGCCAGCAGCTTAGCTGCCCTAGGGGAGGAGCAGTTCTTC | CASSLAALGEEQFF
TRBJ2-2 | NA | TRBD2 | TRBV9 | TGTGCCAGCAGCGTAGTCGGGAGGGGGACCGGGGAGCTGTTTTTT | CASSVVGRGTGELFF
TRBJ1-2 | NA | NA | TRBV27 | TGTGCCAGCAGTTTATCCCAGGGGAACTATGGCTACACCTTC | CASSLSQGNYGYTF
TRBJ1-1 | many | TRBD1 | TRBV29-1 | TGCAGCGTCCCTCGACAGGGGCGGAACACTGAAGCTTTCTTT | CSVPRQGRNTEAFF